This T cell receptor beta chain was captured by sequencing in a study of shared clonotypes between healthy human individuals. Looking at the study overall: A few men and a couple of women, aged 18 to 49, were donors.

Comments on this clone: What it binds is not known.

The CDR3 runs 13 residues. With 6 bases removed from V and 5 bases from J, the gap between germline ends came to 14 bases. Germline CDR1 is LNHDA and CDR2 is SQIVND (reference sequence). Study results and caveats: Though the depth was large, rarefaction showed that sorted-subset sequencing was incomplete.

Each donor was a Caucasian adult residing in Nashville, Tennessee. Naive CD4+ cells were CD45RA-selected; the remaining cells were memory. The method was immunoSEQ multiplex PCR; TCRdb's version includes in-frame clones alone and lacks a portion of them. The sample lists over a million clones; approximately 97% were seen once. The TCR comes from a man younger than 45 in good health. The sample comprised naive CD4+ T cells sorted from blood. The subset was: CD45RA+ positively selected. The rearrangement uses TRBV19 and TRBJ2-7; possible D gene TRBD2, 6 bases. The CDR3 sequence: CASRLLGGHEQYF. The CDR3 region has the DNA TGTGCCAGTAGATTGTTGGGAGGCCACGAGCAGTACTTC.